The 5 T cell receptor beta chains listed next were all sequenced from one sample in a study of blood T cell repertoires in COVID-19. Sequenced by immunoSEQ multiplex PCR; TCRdb stores in-frame clones only, minus some. The repertoire holds 50,000 to 65,000 clones, with 86% as singletons. The specimen was peripheral blood. All receptors derive from a man between 60 and 75 years old with acute or convalescent COVID-19.

The chain has TRBV3-1 (or the pseudogene TRBV3-2) and TRBJ2-7, with 10 bases fitting TRBD2. This CDR3 comprises 15 residues. V gave up 2 bases and J gave up 0 bases; unmatched junction bases: 1. CDR1 and CDR2 (germline): LGHDT, YNNKEL (reference sequence). The CDR3 nucleotides are TGTGCCAGCAGCCAAACTAGCGGGGACTCCTACGAGCAGTACTTC. This encodes CASSQTSGDSYEQYF.

This chain connects TRBV9 to TRBJ1-1; TRBD1 agrees at 7 bases. The CDR3 extends over 14 amino acids. Germline assignment: CDR1 SGDLS and CDR2 YYNGEE. V lost 0 bases to trimming and J lost 6 bases; unmatched junction nucleotides: 5. The CDR3 reads CASSVGGQGAEAFF. CDR3 sequence (DNA): TGTGCCAGCAGCGTAGGGGGGCAGGGGGCTGAAGCTTTCTTT.

V usage is TRBV11-2 and J usage is TRBJ1-3; 7 nucleotides agree with TRBD1. In germline, CDR1 is SGHAT, CDR2 FQNNGV. The CDR3 length is 17 residues. The V segment lost 0 bases and the J segment 2 bases; nucleotides outside the gene matches: 7. The CDR3 spells CASSLDRQGVAGNTIYF. The DNA of the CDR3 is TGTGCCAGCAGCTTAGATCGCCAGGGGGTTGCTGGAAACACCATATATTTT.

The chain combines TRBV3-1 (or the pseudogene TRBV3-2) with TRBJ2-3; perhaps TRBD2 as D (6 bases). The V gene's germline CDR1 is LGHDT and CDR2 YNNKEL (reference sequence). Deletions cut 1 base from V and 5 bases from J, with 13 bases between. The CDR3 runs to 15 residues. Here the CDR3 reads CASSQGGGLKDTQYF. In DNA, the CDR3 is TGTGCCAGCAGCCAAGGGGGCGGACTAAAAGATACGCAGTATTTT.

The CDR3 reads CASSSASGGSYEQYF. As DNA, the CDR3 is TGTGCCAGCAGTTCGGCTAGCGGAGGCAGCTACGAGCAGTACTTC. J is TRBJ2-7 and V is TRBV28; 7 bases agree with TRBD2. Germline V lookup: CDR1 MDHEN, CDR2 SYDVKM. V shed 4 bases and J 3 bases; nucleotides not matched to a gene: 9. CDR3 size: 15 residues.